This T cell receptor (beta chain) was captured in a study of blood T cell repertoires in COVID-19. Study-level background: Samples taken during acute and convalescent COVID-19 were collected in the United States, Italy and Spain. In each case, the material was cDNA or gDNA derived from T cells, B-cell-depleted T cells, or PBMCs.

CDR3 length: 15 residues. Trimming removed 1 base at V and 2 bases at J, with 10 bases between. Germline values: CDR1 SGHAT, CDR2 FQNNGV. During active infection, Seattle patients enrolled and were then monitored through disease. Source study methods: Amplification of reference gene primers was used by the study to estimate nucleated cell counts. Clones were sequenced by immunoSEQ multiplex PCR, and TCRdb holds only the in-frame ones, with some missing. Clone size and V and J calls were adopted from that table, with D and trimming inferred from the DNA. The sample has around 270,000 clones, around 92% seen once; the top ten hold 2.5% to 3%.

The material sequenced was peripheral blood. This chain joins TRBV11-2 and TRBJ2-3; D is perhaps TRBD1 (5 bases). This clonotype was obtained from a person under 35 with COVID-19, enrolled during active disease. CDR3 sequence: CASSLGAGITDTQYF. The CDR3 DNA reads TGTGCCAGCAGCTTAGGGGCAGGGATCACAGATACGCAGTATTTT.